A single sample gave rise to the 8 T cell receptor beta chains below, sequenced in a study of human T cells and chemical hapten exposure. TCRdb used MiXCR to reprocess the RACE reads, holding one entry per CDR3 protein. Among 100,000 to 150,000 distinct CDR3 sequences, around 10% were seen once, and the ten largest hold more than 2%. Time point here: patch test 3, about 24 weeks after DPC sensitization. Treatment defined: therapeutic diphenylcyclopropenone sensitization with weekly scalp DPC. Here the sequenced sample was whole blood, taken in connection with sensitization to the hapten diphenylcyclopropenone (DPC). Receptors were obtained from a woman aged 45-60 years with alopecia areata. Some clones in this sample may be carry-over from other donors' samples.

This sequence joins TRBV20-1 and TRBJ2-1, with 10 bases matching TRBD2. The CDR3 is made up of 14 amino acids. In germline, CDR1 is DFQATT, CDR2 SNEGSKA (reference sequence). J was trimmed by 8 bases and V by 2 bases; bases with no gene match: 6. DNA for the CDR3: TGCAGTGCTAGATCCAGCGGGGGGGCCGATGAGCAGTTCTTC. Protein sequence: CSARSSGGADEQFF.

The chain has TRBV11-2 and TRBJ1-1; D ambiguous. This CDR3 comprises 14 residues. Trimming removed 2 bases from V and 1 base from J, with 8 bases in between. The V gene's germline CDR1 is SGHAT and CDR2 FQNNGV. CDR3 bases: TGTGCCAGCAGCTTACAGGTTTCGAACACTGAAGCTTTCTTT. As protein: CASSLQVSNTEAFF.

This clonotype was picked up many times. The chain recombines TRBV6-5 with TRBJ2-7; D uncertain. Germline assignment: CDR1 MNHEY and CDR2 SVGAGI. The CDR3 sequence is 13 residues long. Trimming cost V 6 bases and J 3 bases, with 12 bases left between them. CDR3 protein: CASSASAGYEQYF. CDR3 sequence (DNA): TGTGCCAGCAGCGCCTCGGCCGGCTACGAGCAGTACTTC.

The genes are TRBV12-3 or TRBV12-4 and TRBJ1-6; weak D call: TRBD1 (5 bases). This CDR3 contains 14 residues. The V end lost 2 bases, the J end lost 7 bases, and 9 bases lay between the germline ends. The CDR3: CASSLSGLNSPLHF. The CDR3 DNA is TGTGCCAGCAGTTTATCAGGGCTAAATTCACCCCTCCACTTT.

J is TRBJ2-7 and V is TRBV9, with TRBD1 matching over 8 bases. This CDR3 comprises 14 residues. Germline values: CDR1 SGDLS, CDR2 YYNGEE. The J segment lost 7 bases and the V segment lost 4 bases, leaving 10 bases of the junction unmatched. In DNA form, the CDR3 reads TGTGCCAGCAGCCCTCGACAGGGGCCGGGGGAGCAGTACTTC. Translation: CASSPRQGPGEQYF.

This clonotype appeared many times. The rearrangement joins TRBV23-1 to TRBJ1-1, with a tentative D call TRBD1 (5 bases). TRBV23-1 is an ORF, with its function uncertain. The CDR3 totals 17 residues. With 4 bases removed from V and 3 bases from J, the gap between germline ends came to 21 bases. The CDR3 loop reads CASSPLWGELRDTEAFF. DNA of the CDR3: TGCGCCAGCAGTCCCTTGTGGGGGGAATTAAGGGACACTGAAGCTTTCTTT.

This rearrangement joins TRBV5-1 to TRBJ1-1; D perhaps matches TRBD1 (5 bases). Trimming took off 2 bases at V and 8 bases at J, with 7 bases between the two ends. The germline V gene has CDR1 SGHRS and CDR2 YFSETQ. The CDR3 runs to 11 residues. The CDR3 nucleotides read TGCGCCAGCAGCTTCGGGGACGAAGCTTTCTTT. Protein: CASSFGDEAFF.

The rearrangement uses TRBV15 and TRBJ2-5, with 11 bases aligning to TRBD2. The ends lost 0 bases at V and 2 bases at J; junction bases unmatched: 5. Germline values: CDR1 LNHNV, CDR2 YYDKDF (reference sequence). The CDR3 covers 17 residues. The CDR3 nucleotides read TGTGCCACCAGCAGAGAACTAGCGGGGGAAATACAAGAGACCCAGTACTTC. It encodes CATSRELAGEIQETQYF.